The next 22 T cell receptor beta chains were all read from a single sample in a study of blood T cell repertoires in COVID-19. Only in-frame clones appear in the TCRdb table, and some are missing; sequencing was by immunoSEQ multiplex PCR. The top ten clones hold around 1.7% of a sample with about 250,000 clones, about nine tenths of them seen once. The specimen sequenced was PBMCs or T cells enriched from blood (not recorded which). The source is a man aged 40-55 years who had recovered from COVID-19.

The chain combines TRBV12-3 or TRBV12-4 with TRBJ1-5, with a possible D match to TRBD1 (5 bases). Trimming shortened V by 6 bases and J by 5 bases, and 11 bases separated the two germline ends. This CDR3 is 13 amino acids long. CDR3 in amino acids: CASRGEVDQPQHF. Written as DNA, the CDR3 is TGTGCCAGCAGGGGGGAGGTGGATCAGCCCCAGCATTTT.

The CDR3 region has the DNA TGTGCCAGCAGTTACGACAGGGAGGTCACTGAAGCTTTCTTT. Translation gives CASSYDREVTEAFF. This chain connects TRBV6-5 to TRBJ1-1; TRBD1 matches 7 bases. V dropped 2 bases and J dropped 4; count of bases not matched to a gene: 4. CDR1 and CDR2 from the germline V gene are MNHEY and SVGAGI. This CDR3 is 14 amino acids long.

A few counts support this clone. The gene calls are TRBV11-2 and TRBJ2-7, with D possibly matching TRBD1 (5 bases). V shed 5 bases and J shed 4 bases, with 21 bases lying between them. CDR1 and CDR2 from the germline V gene are SGHAT and FQNNGV. This CDR3 contains 16 residues. The CDR3 reads CASSPHRITNKYEQYF. The CDR3 region has the DNA TGTGCCAGCAGCCCCCACAGGATTACAAACAAATACGAGCAGTACTTC.

V usage is TRBV12-3 or TRBV12-4 and J usage is TRBJ1-1, with D maybe TRBD1 (5 bases). This CDR3 is built from 13 residues. The ends were cut back, 8 bases at V and 6 bases at J, with 16 bases in the middle. The CDR3 loop reads CASARGRVPEAFF. The CDR3 DNA is TGTGCCAGCGCCCGCGGCAGGGTCCCTGAAGCTTTCTTT.

V is TRBV18 and J is TRBJ2-7; the D gene is possibly TRBD2 (6 bases). The CDR3 sequence is 13 residues long. V lost 3 bases to trimming and J lost 3 bases, with 9 bases between them. Per germline, CDR1 KGHSH and CDR2 LQKENI. The CDR3 protein is CASSPGGVYEQYF. The CDR3 DNA follows: TGTGCCAGCTCACCCGGGGGAGTCTACGAGCAGTACTTC.

The rearrangement joins TRBV30 to TRBJ2-3, with 10 bases aligning to TRBD1. Per the germline V gene, CDR1 is GTSNPN and CDR2 is SVGIG (reference sequence). With V trimmed by 5 bases and J by 2 bases, 7 bases remained unmatched. This CDR3 is 15 amino acids long. In nucleotides, the CDR3 is TGTGCCTGGGGACAGGGGGACGGATTCACAGATACGCAGTATTTT. Its translation is CAWGQGDGFTDTQYF.

The gene calls are TRBV7-9 and TRBJ1-5; D is undetermined. V gave up 4 bases and J gave up 2 bases, with 15 bases separating them. This CDR3 comprises 16 residues. CDR1 and CDR2 from the germline V gene are SEHNR and FQNEAQ (reference sequence). This CDR3 reads CASSSWPSSGNQPQHF. The CDR3 nucleotides read TGTGCCAGCAGCTCCTGGCCCTCAAGCGGCAATCAGCCCCAGCATTTT.

V and J are TRBV30 and TRBJ1-2, with a tentative D call TRBD1 (6 bases). The V gene lost 0 bases and the J gene lost 4 bases, with 12 bases spanning the gap. The CDR3 is made up of 14 amino acids. Germline CDR1 GTSNPN, CDR2 SVGIG (reference sequence). The CDR3 nucleotides read TGTGCCTGGAGTGTTGCAGGGGTTATCTATGGCTACACCTTC. Its translation is CAWSVAGVIYGYTF.

As for this clone: The same CDR3 arises from other DNA sequences in this sample as well. This chain connects TRBV12-3 or TRBV12-4 to TRBJ2-7; no definite D call. The CDR3 covers 13 residues. The V end lost 5 bases, the J end lost 2 bases, and 10 bases lay between the germline ends. The CDR3 DNA sequence: TGTGCCAGCAGTCCGACTGGAACCTACGAGCAGTACTTC. This codes for CASSPTGTYEQYF.

This clone was detected only a few times. CDR3 loop: CASSGEGSVRTGELFF. The CDR3 DNA follows: TGTGCCAGCAGCGGGGAGGGATCAGTCAGAACGGGGGAACTGTTTTTT. This chain joins TRBV5-5 and TRBJ1-4, with a possible D match to TRBD1 (5 bases). Germline CDR1 is SGHKS and CDR2 is YYEKEE (reference sequence). V lost 4 bases and J lost 12, with 25 bases in between. The CDR3 runs to 16 residues.

The chain links TRBV7-8 to TRBJ1-2; D remains unclear. Germline CDR1 reads SGHVS; CDR2 reads FQNEAQ. CDR3 length: 16 residues. The V gene lost 0 bases and the J gene lost 7 bases, with 18 bases spanning the gap. The chain's CDR3 is CASSLANPGLPAGYTF. The CDR3 nucleotides are TGTGCCAGCAGCTTAGCAAACCCCGGACTGCCGGCTGGCTACACCTTC.

The J gene is TRBJ1-1, the V gene TRBV29-1; 8 bases agree with TRBD1. Germline V gene sequence: CDR1 SQVTM, CDR2 ANQGSEA. The V segment lost 6 bases and the J segment 1 base; nucleotides outside the gene matches: 7. The CDR3 runs to 14 residues. This CDR3 reads CSVTGGSGNTEAFF. In DNA form, the CDR3 reads TGCAGCGTCACAGGGGGTTCGGGGAACACTGAAGCTTTCTTT.

The genes are TRBV19 and TRBJ1-1; the D is unclear. V dropped 0 bases and J dropped 3 bases, with 8 bases sitting between them. This CDR3 has 14 amino acids. Germline CDR1 is LNHDA and CDR2 is SQIVND (reference sequence). CDR3 coding DNA: TGTGCCAGTAGTATAGATCGGAGGGACACTGAAGCTTTCTTT. Protein: CASSIDRRDTEAFF.

The chain combines TRBV6-5 with TRBJ1-5, with D uncertain. Trimming removed 4 bases from V and 7 bases from J, with 20 bases in between. Germline CDR1 MNHEY, CDR2 SVGAGI. The CDR3 extends over 16 amino acids. The CDR3 bases are TGTGCCAGCAGTTCGTTTCTCGACCGGCGCGGCCAGCCCCAGCATTTT. Translation: CASSSFLDRRGQPQHF.

This chain joins TRBV28 and TRBJ1-1; D not certain. Deletions cut 6 bases from V and 6 bases from J, with 23 bases between. This CDR3 contains 16 residues. Germline V lookup: CDR1 MDHEN, CDR2 SYDVKM. CDR3 sequence: CASSDGGRLVKSEAFF. CDR3 nucleotides: TGTGCCAGCAGCGATGGAGGACGTTTGGTGAAGTCTGAAGCTTTCTTT. Full variable domain (missing parts from reference TRBV28 and TRBJ1-1): DVKVTQSSRYLVKRTGEKVFLECVQDMDHENMFWYRQDPGLGLRLIYFSYDVKMKEKGDIPEGYSVSREKKERFSLILESASTNQTSMYLCASSDGGRLVKSEAFFGQGTRLTVV.

The rearrangement joins TRBV29-1 to TRBJ1-2; D perhaps matches TRBD1 (6 bases). This CDR3 contains 14 residues. Looked up from germline, CDR1 is SQVTM and CDR2 is ANQGSEA. V was cut by 6 bases and J by 8 bases, with 22 bases left in between. In nucleotides, the CDR3 is TGCAGCGTCCTAGGACCGGGACAAGTCTACGGCTACACCTTC. Protein product: CSVLGPGQVYGYTF.

The V and J genes are TRBV15 and TRBJ2-4, with 11 bases lining up with TRBD2. CDR1 and CDR2 (germline): LNHNV, YYDKDF (reference sequence). V lost 3 bases, J lost 0 bases, and 13 bases stayed unmatched. The CDR3 extends over 20 amino acids. Written as DNA, the CDR3 is TGTGCCACCAGCAGTTTTGCCGGGACTAGCGGTTTACTAGCCAAAAACATTCAGTACTTC. It is translated as CATSSFAGTSGLLAKNIQYF.

V and J are TRBV21-1 and TRBJ2-5; the tabulated D call, TRBD2, remains unverified against the DNA. TRBV21-1 is noted as a pseudogene. The CDR3 has 14 residues. The CDR3 region has the DNA TGTGCCAGCAGCCCTCCGGAGGACCAAGAGACCCAGTACTTC. Translating it yields CASSPPEDQETQYF.

This sequence joins TRBV5-8 and TRBJ2-3, with 7 bases lining up with TRBD2. With V trimmed by 4 bases and J by 1 base, 6 bases remained unmatched. This CDR3 has 15 residues. The germline CDR1 and CDR2 sequences are SGHTS and YDEGEE. The CDR3 sequence is CASSLGGSGTDTQYF. As DNA, the CDR3 is TGTGCCAGCAGCCTGGGAGGGTCGGGCACAGATACGCAGTATTTT. Full variable domain (missing parts from reference TRBV5-8 and TRBJ2-3): EAGVTQSPTHLIKTRGQQATLRCSPISGHTSVYWYQQALGLGLQFLLWYDEGEERNRGNFPPRFSGRQFPNYSSELNVNALELEDSALYLCASSLGGSGTDTQYFGPGTRLTVL.

The CDR3 loop reads CASSFVVVNTEAFF. DNA of the CDR3: TGTGCCAGCAGTTTTGTCGTCGTGAACACTGAAGCTTTCTTT. The rearrangement uses TRBV28 and TRBJ1-1; D is undetermined. The CDR3 extends over 14 amino acids. CDR1 is MDHEN, CDR2 SYDVKM, per germline. V was pared by 3 bases and J by 0 bases, with 8 bases between. Full variable domain (rest looked up from reference TRBV28 and TRBJ1-1): DVKVTQSSRYLVKRTGEKVFLECVQDMDHENMFWYRQDPGLGLRLIYFSYDVKMKEKGDIPEGYSVSREKKERFSLILESASTNQTSMYLCASSFVVVNTEAFFGQGTRLTVV.

The chain has TRBV7-2 and TRBJ1-2; TRBD1 aligns across 10 bases. V shed 3 bases and J 4 bases; nucleotides not matched to a gene: 5. This CDR3 comprises 15 residues. The germline V gene encodes CDR1 SGHTA and CDR2 FQGNSA. The CDR3 DNA sequence: TGTGCCAGCAGCTTGTCGGGACAGGGGTTCTATGGCTACACCTTC. Translating it yields CASSLSGQGFYGYTF.

DNA for the CDR3: TGCGCCAGCAGCCAAGATCGCAGTGGTAGCAATCAGCCCCAGCATTTT. As protein: CASSQDRSGSNQPQHF. The chain links TRBV4-3 to TRBJ1-5; D is ambiguous. The CDR3 is 16 residues long. Trimming removed 0 bases from V and 0 bases from J, with 9 bases in between. Germline CDR1 and CDR2: LGHNA and YSLEER.